Below, 28 T cell receptor beta chains from the same sample are listed, as sequenced in a study of Ad26.COV2.S vaccination and SARS-CoV-2 variants. Specified treatment: roughly 19 received Ad26.COV2.S at low or high dose, single or two shots; several received placebo; per-sample allocation not given. Sampling happened 63 days after the first vaccine or placebo injection. Profiled with immunoSEQ multiplex PCR; TCRdb holds only in-frame clones, not every one. The table lists about 350,000 clones, about 89% of them singletons. Source: peripheral blood, taken in a trial of Ad26.COV2.S vaccine versus placebo. Receptors originate from a person aged 18-65 years who received the Ad26.COV2.S COVID-19 vaccine or a placebo.

The J gene is TRBJ2-7, the V gene TRBV29-1; D not certain. The V gene lost 4 bases and the J gene lost 2 bases, with 9 bases spanning the gap. Germline lookup yields CDR1 SQVTM and CDR2 ANQGSEA. This CDR3 has 12 residues. CDR3 loop: CSVAGQPYEQYF. The CDR3 DNA is TGCAGCGTTGCCGGGCAACCCTACGAGCAGTACTTC.

The chain combines TRBV5-6 with TRBJ1-1; no reliable D call. Trimming removed 0 bases from V and 1 base from J, with 10 bases in between. This CDR3 is 15 amino acids long. Germline-derived CDR1 and CDR2 are SGHDT and YYEEEE. The CDR3 DNA is TGTGCCAGCAGCTTGGACGGACCGACGAACACTGAAGCTTTCTTT. Encoded protein: CASSLDGPTNTEAFF.

J is TRBJ2-1 and V is TRBV7-9, with D hard to call. The germline CDR1 and CDR2 sequences are SEHNR and FQNEAQ (reference sequence). The CDR3 runs to 13 residues. Trimming shortened V by 5 bases and J by 0 bases, and 5 bases separated the two germline ends. CDR3 nucleotide sequence: TGTGCCAGCAGCGAACCCTCCTACAATGAGCAGTTCTTC. Residues: CASSEPSYNEQFF.

This clone was found once. In DNA, the CDR3 is TGTGCCAGCAGCCCAGCCGGGACAGGTACCTACGAGCAGTACTTC. Its protein is CASSPAGTGTYEQYF. The chain is built from TRBV6-5 and TRBJ2-7; 8 bases align to TRBD1. CDR1 MNHEY and CDR2 SVGAGI come from the germline V gene. This CDR3 region has 15 residues. V dropped 6 bases and J dropped 2; count of bases not matched to a gene: 9.

The genes are TRBV30 and TRBJ1-2; 8 bases are a match to TRBD1. The CDR3 is made up of 18 amino acids. Unmatched junction bases numbered 21, after V lost 5 bases and J lost 4 bases. Germline CDR1 GTSNPN, CDR2 SVGIG (reference sequence). The CDR3, as DNA: TGTGCCTGGGGGGGACTAGCGGGCCCAGGGGGCTCAGGCTATGGCTACACCTTC. Residues: CAWGGLAGPGGSGYGYTF. Using reference TRBV30 and TRBJ1-2 for the parts outside the CDR3, the full variable domain is SQTIHQWPATLVQPVGSPLSLECTVEGTSNPNLYWYRQAAGRGLQLLFYSVGIGQISSEVPQNLSASRPQDRQFILSSKKLLLSDSGFYLCAWGGLAGPGGSGYGYTFGSGTRLTVV.

The chain recombines TRBV18 with TRBJ2-1, with 10 bases identical to TRBD2. Germline lookup yields CDR1 KGHSH and CDR2 LQKENI. V shed 4 bases, J shed 0 bases, and the junction held 3 bases outside the gene matches. This CDR3 is 16 amino acids long. CDR3 in amino acids: CASSRASGSSYNEQFF. The CDR3 nucleotides are TGTGCCAGCTCACGGGCTAGCGGGAGCTCCTACAATGAGCAGTTCTTC.

J is TRBJ1-2 and V is TRBV4-3, with a weak D call TRBD1 (5 bases). The CDR3 sequence is 17 residues long. Germline loops: CDR1 LGHNA, CDR2 YSLEER. V gave up 0 bases and J gave up 4 bases, with 18 bases separating them. CDR3 residues: CASSQDGTGGRIYGYTF. In nucleotides, the CDR3 is TGCGCCAGCAGCCAAGATGGTACGGGGGGTCGGATCTATGGCTACACCTTC.

This chain joins TRBV5-1 and TRBJ2-7; TRBD1 agrees at 8 bases. The V and J ends lost 0 bases and 4 bases, in that order; junction bases with no gene match: 3. Germline assignment: CDR1 SGHRS and CDR2 YFSETQ. This CDR3 comprises 14 residues. This chain's CDR3 is CASSLDRTGYEQYF. In nucleotides, the CDR3 is TGCGCCAGCAGCTTGGATCGGACAGGGTACGAGCAGTACTTC.

The chain is built from TRBV5-6 and TRBJ2-6, with TRBD2 as a possible D gene (5 bases). CDR3 length: 17 amino acids. Deletions cut 1 base from V and 2 bases from J, with 13 bases between. Looked up from germline, CDR1 is SGHDT and CDR2 is YYEEEE. The CDR3 DNA follows: TGTGCCAGCAGCTTGTACTCGGGGTTCACTGGGGCCAACGTCCTGACTTTC. This sequence encodes CASSLYSGFTGANVLTF.

DNA for the CDR3: TGTGCCAGTAGTATAGGGGGCAGGGAGGAGACCCAGTACTTC. It codes for CASSIGGREETQYF. The chain uses TRBV19 and TRBJ2-5, with D perhaps being TRBD1 or TRBD2 (5 bases each). CDR3 length equals 14 residues. Per germline, CDR1 LNHDA and CDR2 SQIVND (reference sequence). Trimming shortened V by 1 base and J by 5 bases, and 11 bases separated the two germline ends.

In its sample, this clone was seen a few times. The rearrangement uses TRBV19 and TRBJ2-7; D ambiguous. The V gene's germline CDR1 is LNHDA and CDR2 SQIVND (reference sequence). The CDR3 spans 15 residues. Trimming pared 4 bases from V and 0 bases from J, leaving 13 bases between. The CDR3 nucleotides read TGTGCCAGTAGTACCAGTTGGGCAAGCTCCTACGAGCAGTACTTC. Translation: CASSTSWASSYEQYF. Full variable domain (rest looked up from reference TRBV19 and TRBJ2-7): DGGITQSPKYLFRKEGQNVTLSCEQNLNHDAMYWYRQDPGQGLRLIYYSQIVNDFQKGDIAEGYSVSREKKESFPLTVTSAQKNPTAFYLCASSTSWASSYEQYFGPGTRLTVT.

V and J are TRBV10-3 and TRBJ1-4, with 9 positions matching TRBD1. There are 13 residues in the CDR3. The J segment lost 6 bases and the V segment lost 10 bases, leaving 6 bases of the junction unmatched. Germline V gives CDR1 ENHRY, CDR2 SYGVKD. The CDR3 here is CATNRGPDEKLFF. CDR3 bases: TGTGCCACCAACAGGGGGCCTGATGAAAAACTGTTTTTT.

A few counts support this clone. V gene TRBV9 combines with J gene TRBJ2-1; TRBD2 agrees at 7 bases. The ends lost 0 bases at V and 9 bases at J; junction bases unmatched: 3. CDR3 length: 13 residues. Germline CDR1 and CDR2: SGDLS and YYNGEE. The CDR3 here is CASSVVPGGEQFF. In nucleotides, the CDR3 is TGTGCCAGCAGCGTAGTTCCGGGGGGTGAGCAGTTCTTC.

The chain combines TRBV28 with TRBJ1-3; D ambiguous. The CDR3 spans 18 residues. Germline CDR1 and CDR2: MDHEN and SYDVKM. Deletions cut 8 bases from V and 0 bases from J, with 23 bases between. The DNA for the CDR3 is TGTGCCAGCTGCCACTTCCGAGACAAGAACCACTCTGGAAACACCATATATTTT. Translation: CASCHFRDKNHSGNTIYF.

The chain carries TRBV6-5 and TRBJ1-5, with 9 bases identical to TRBD1. CDR3 length equals 15 residues. Unmatched junction bases numbered 6, after V lost 5 bases and J lost 4 bases. In germline, CDR1 is MNHEY, CDR2 SVGAGI. The CDR3 DNA reads as TGTGCCAGCAGTACGGGGACAGGGAGTAATCAGCCCCAGCATTTT. Protein product: CASSTGTGSNQPQHF.

The chain uses TRBV30 and TRBJ1-1; D not certain. V lost 5 bases to trimming and J lost 0 bases, with 10 bases between them. In germline, CDR1 is GTSNPN, CDR2 SVGIG (reference sequence). The CDR3 is 13 amino acids. The CDR3 is CAWLKVLNTEAFF. For the CDR3, the DNA is TGTGCCTGGTTAAAGGTATTGAACACTGAAGCTTTCTTT.

This chain uses TRBV4-2 with TRBJ2-2; TRBD2 matches 11 bases. Germline CDR1 LGHNA, CDR2 YNFKEQ. The CDR3 length is 17 residues. V shed 2 bases, J shed 1 base, and the junction held 3 bases outside the gene matches. The CDR3 coding sequence is TGTGCCAGCAGCCAACATAGCGGGAGGGGGAACACCGGGGAGCTGTTTTTT. It specifies CASSQHSGRGNTGELFF.

The chain carries TRBV7-9 and TRBJ1-2; 7 nucleotides align to TRBD1. The V gene's germline CDR1 is SEHNR and CDR2 FQNEAQ (reference sequence). J gave up 8 bases and V 4 bases, and 7 bases lay outside the gene matches. The CDR3 is 13 amino acids. The DNA for the CDR3 is TGTGCCAGCAGCTGGGGGAGGGGGCACGGCTACACCTTC. Translating gives CASSWGRGHGYTF.

Here the CDR3 reads CASSLLAGGLNEQFF. CDR3 nucleotide sequence: TGTGCCAGCAGTTTACTAGCGGGGGGGCTAAATGAGCAGTTCTTC. The V call is TRBV2, the J call TRBJ2-1; 13 bases agree with TRBD2. This CDR3 contains 15 residues. V shed 5 bases, J shed 7 bases, and the junction held 5 bases outside the gene matches. Germline CDR1 and CDR2: SNHLY and FYNNEI.

This clone was observed a single time. V gene TRBV7-9 combines with J gene TRBJ1-2; TRBD1 is a possible D gene (5 bases). Germline values: CDR1 SEHNR, CDR2 FQNEAQ (reference sequence). Trimming left V 10 bases short and J 8 bases short, with 26 bases between. This CDR3 comprises 15 residues. The CDR3 sequence: CATNRWTREGEGYTF. The CDR3 DNA follows: TGTGCCACAAACAGGTGGACTAGGGAAGGAGAGGGCTACACCTTC.

This clone was counted between two and nine times. The rearrangement links TRBV24-1 to TRBJ2-2; 12 positions match TRBD2. The CDR3 covers 18 residues. Trimming took 0 bases from V and 1 from J; bases not matched to a gene: 2. Germline lookup yields CDR1 KGHDR and CDR2 SFDVKD. CDR3 region: CATSDLGLAGMNTGELFF. The CDR3 DNA reads TGTGCCACCAGTGATTTGGGACTAGCGGGGATGAACACCGGGGAGCTGTTTTTT.

The rearrangement uses TRBV10-2 and TRBJ2-1; D is unclear. The CDR3 covers 14 residues. Trimming cost V 4 bases and J 5 bases, with 12 bases left between them. The germline V gene has CDR1 WSHSY and CDR2 SAAADI. The CDR3 is CASSGGSPNNEQFF. Here the CDR3 DNA reads TGCGCCAGCAGTGGTGGCAGCCCCAACAATGAGCAGTTCTTC.

This clone was observed a few times. The chain is built from TRBV4-1 and TRBJ2-1; TRBD2 agrees at 12 bases. J gave up 6 bases and V 4 bases, and 10 bases lay outside the gene matches. The CDR3 has 17 residues. From germline, CDR1 is MGHRA and CDR2 YSYEKL. The CDR3 protein is CASSRAGLAGLGNEQFF. In nucleotides, the CDR3 is TGCGCCAGCAGCCGAGCTGGACTAGCGGGATTAGGCAATGAGCAGTTCTTC.

The chain combines TRBV19 with TRBJ1-4; 11 nucleotides align to TRBD1. The V and J ends lost 5 bases and 6 bases, in that order; junction bases with no gene match: 5. Germline V gene data show CDR1 as LNHDA and CDR2 as SQIVND (reference sequence). The CDR3 runs 15 residues. The CDR3 here is CASSSRTGGDEKLFF. The CDR3 region has the DNA TGTGCCAGTAGTTCGCGGACAGGGGGCGATGAAAAACTGTTTTTT.

The chain combines TRBV19 with TRBJ2-1, with D uncertain. Per germline, CDR1 LNHDA and CDR2 SQIVND (reference sequence). This CDR3 contains 14 residues. The germline V and J ends were trimmed by 9 bases and 4 bases, with 16 bases remaining between them. CDR3 DNA sequence: TGTGCCAGCAGAGCGTCGACCGGTTACAATGAGCAGTTCTTC. It encodes CASRASTGYNEQFF.

The gene calls are TRBV10-3 and TRBJ1-5; D call uncertain. V was cut by 3 bases and J by 1 base, with 4 bases left in between. Germline V gene lookup returns CDR1 ENHRY and CDR2 SYGVKD. CDR3 length: 13 residues. The CDR3 sequence is CAISEQSNQPQHF. The DNA of the CDR3 is TGTGCCATCAGTGAACAGAGCAATCAGCCCCAGCATTTT.

The rearrangement joins TRBV6-2 or TRBV6-3 to TRBJ2-2; 9 positions agree with TRBD2. The CDR3 loop spans 16 amino acids. The J segment lost 0 bases and the V segment lost 6 bases, leaving 5 bases of the junction unmatched. CDR1 is MNHEY, CDR2 SVGEGT, per germline. This CDR3 reads CASSPRGGANTGELFF. In nucleotides, the CDR3 is TGTGCCAGCAGCCCTCGCGGGGGGGCGAACACCGGGGAGCTGTTTTTT.

In DNA, the CDR3 is TGTGCCTCCCAAAAACTAGCGTTCAATGAGCAGTTCTTC. Translated, it gives CASQKLAFNEQFF. The chain employs TRBV6-5 and TRBJ2-1, with TRBD2 matching 7 bases. Unmatched junction bases numbered 10, after V lost 11 bases and J lost 6 bases. The germline gives CDR1 MNHEY, CDR2 SVGAGI. This CDR3 region has 13 residues.